These 16 T cell receptor beta chains were sequenced from one sample in a study of graft-versus-host responses after intestinal transplantation. Antigens for these TCRs are unknown. Produced via immunoSEQ multiplex PCR; TCRdb's table is partial and in-frame only. The repertoire holds about 28,000 clones, with approximately 80% as singletons. This sample comprised unstimulated CD8+ T cells sorted from spleen or lymph node cells, obtained before intestinal transplant. These receptors were collected from a human donor who received an intestinal transplant.

The chain employs TRBV28 and TRBJ1-1, with 9 nucleotides matching TRBD1. CDR1 and CDR2 from the germline V gene are MDHEN and SYDVKM. The V segment lost 6 bases and the J segment 10 bases; nucleotides outside the gene matches: 3. The CDR3 covers 11 residues. The DNA of the CDR3 is TGTGCCAGCAGACAGGGGGCCGGAGCTTTCTTT. It is translated as CASRQGAGAFF.

The table lists this clone with a few counts. The genes are TRBV7-6 and TRBJ2-2; D gene ambiguous. Trimming shortened V by 1 base and J by 4 bases, and 10 bases separated the two germline ends. The CDR3 length is 15 residues. In germline, CDR1 is SGHVS, CDR2 FNYEAQ. CDR3 coding DNA: TGTGCCAGCAGCTTAGTTAGCCAGATCACCGGGGAGCTGTTTTTT. Translated, it gives CASSLVSQITGELFF.

The gene calls are TRBV6-1 and TRBJ1-5; D uncertain. V was clipped by 4 bases and J by 0 bases, with 19 bases between them. Germline CDR1 is MNHNS and CDR2 is SASEGT. The CDR3 has 18 amino acids. Here the CDR3 reads CASSVHHGAGISNQPQHF. The CDR3 DNA reads TGTGCCAGCAGTGTCCATCACGGAGCGGGAATTAGCAATCAGCCCCAGCATTTT.

V gene TRBV19 combines with J gene TRBJ2-7, with 11 bases matching TRBD2. CDR1 LNHDA and CDR2 SQIVND come from the germline V gene (reference sequence). With V trimmed by 3 bases and J by 6 bases, 4 bases remained unmatched. There are 14 residues in the CDR3. In DNA form, the CDR3 reads TGTGCCAGTAGTATTACTAGCGGGAGCAGCGAGCAGTACTTC. Translation: CASSITSGSSEQYF.

The DNA for the CDR3 is TGTGCCAGCAGCCAAGTCGGAGGCTCCATGAACACTGAAGCTTTCTTT. Protein product: CASSQVGGSMNTEAFF. The chain recombines TRBV14 with TRBJ1-1; D gene unclear. The length of the CDR3 is 16 residues. Trimming pared 1 base from V and 0 bases from J, leaving 12 bases between. CDR1 SGHDN and CDR2 FVKESK come from the germline V gene.

V and J are TRBV7-9 and TRBJ2-2, with D perhaps TRBD1 (5 bases). V was trimmed by 3 bases and J by 1 base, leaving 12 bases between them. The germline CDR1 and CDR2 sequences are SEHNR and FQNEAQ (reference sequence). This CDR3 spans 16 amino acids. As DNA, the CDR3 is TGTGCCAGCAGCTTTTTGGGGCCCTTGAACACCGGGGAGCTGTTTTTT. Translated: CASSFLGPLNTGELFF.

The CDR3 nucleotides are TGTGCCAGCGGGCACCTCAGGAATGAGCAGTTCTTC. Residues: CASGHLRNEQFF. The chain carries TRBV7-2 and TRBJ2-1; D ambiguous. CDR3 length: 12 amino acids. Trimming removed 8 bases from V and 7 bases from J, with 12 bases in between. Per the germline V gene, CDR1 is SGHTA and CDR2 is FQGNSA.

This clone was recorded only once. The V and J genes are TRBV7-9 and TRBJ2-7, with D perhaps matching TRBD1 (6 bases). The CDR3 is 13 residues long. Trimming left V 6 bases short and J 2 bases short, with 11 bases between. Looked up from germline, CDR1 is SEHNR and CDR2 is FQNEAQ (reference sequence). The CDR3 nucleotides read TGTGCCAGCAGGTCTGGACAGACCTACGAGCAGTACTTC. Protein sequence: CASRSGQTYEQYF.

This clone has just a few counts. The chain couples TRBV15 to TRBJ2-3, with D possibly matching TRBD2 (5 bases). The CDR3 runs 17 residues. Germline CDR1 LNHNV, CDR2 YYDKDF (reference sequence). The V gene lost 0 bases and the J gene lost 1 base, with 14 bases spanning the gap. CDR3: CATSRDRPGIGTDTQYF. CDR3 nucleotide sequence: TGTGCCACCAGCAGAGATCGTCCGGGGATCGGCACAGATACGCAGTATTTT. The variable domain in full, with the rest retrieved from reference TRBV15 and TRBJ2-3, is DAMVIQNPRYQVTQFGKPVTLSCSQTLNHNVMYWYQQKSSQAPKLLFHYYDKDFNNEADTPDNFQSRRPNTSFCFLDIRSPGLGDTAMYLCATSRDRPGIGTDTQYFGPGTRLTVL.

V and J are TRBV19 and TRBJ2-7, with 7 bases that match TRBD2. V lost 3 bases and J lost 7; bases outside the gene matches: 24. The CDR3 consists of 19 residues. Per germline, CDR1 LNHDA and CDR2 SQIVND (reference sequence). CDR3 nucleotide sequence: TGTGCCAGTAGTATTTTCCTCGGAGTGGGACTACCCGATACCCCTGAGCAGTACTTC. This translates into CASSIFLGVGLPDTPEQYF.

The J gene is TRBJ2-3, the V gene TRBV2; 11 bases are a match to TRBD2. This CDR3 spans 17 amino acids. Germline V gene data show CDR1 as SNHLY and CDR2 as FYNNEI. The V gene end was trimmed by 6 bases and the J gene end by 8 bases; junction bases not matched to a gene: 16. CDR3 in amino acids: CASSEGLAGGPGATQYF. DNA for the CDR3: TGTGCCAGCAGCGAGGGGCTAGCGGGAGGACCGGGTGCTACGCAGTATTTT.

The chain joins TRBV27 to TRBJ2-2; 13 bases are shared with TRBD2. The length of the CDR3 is 18 residues. V was pared by 4 bases and J by 1 base, with 6 bases of the junction left unmatched. The germline gives CDR1 MNHEY, CDR2 SMNVEV (reference sequence). CDR3 DNA sequence: TGTGCCAGCAGTTCTCCTTGGACTAGCGGGAGGAACACCGGGGAGCTGTTTTTT. Its translation is CASSSPWTSGRNTGELFF.

The chain employs TRBV7-9 and TRBJ1-5; no clear D. The length of the CDR3 is 13 residues. Deletions cut 2 bases from V and 4 bases from J, with 6 bases between. From germline, CDR1 is SEHNR and CDR2 FQNEAQ (reference sequence). The DNA for the CDR3 is TGTGCCAGCAGCTTATCCGAGAATCAGCCCCAGCATTTT. Its protein is CASSLSENQPQHF.

The J gene is TRBJ2-3, the V gene TRBV6-1, with D hard to call. The germline V gene has CDR1 MNHNS and CDR2 SASEGT. The V end was cut by 6 bases, the J end by 1 base, with 14 bases between. The CDR3 spans 15 residues. Here the CDR3 reads CASSALVRGTDTQYF. In nucleotides, the CDR3 is TGTGCCAGCAGCGCGCTAGTTCGCGGCACAGATACGCAGTATTTT.

The chain combines TRBV19 with TRBJ1-6, with unresolved D. The CDR3 sequence is 14 residues long. V gave up 7 bases and J gave up 4 bases, with 11 bases separating them. The V gene's germline CDR1 is LNHDA and CDR2 SQIVND (reference sequence). The CDR3: CASNLARYNSPLHF. The CDR3 nucleotides read TGTGCCAGTAATTTGGCCAGATATAATTCACCCCTCCACTTT. The whole variable domain, remainder taken from reference TRBV19 and TRBJ1-6, is DGGITQSPKYLFRKEGQNVTLSCEQNLNHDAMYWYRQDPGQGLRLIYYSQIVNDFQKGDIAEGYSVSREKKESFPLTVTSAQKNPTAFYLCASNLARYNSPLHFGNGTRLTVT.

V and J are TRBV2 and TRBJ1-4, with D possibly being TRBD1 (5 bases). This CDR3 comprises 14 residues. Trimming stripped 1 base from V and 7 bases from J, with 10 bases between. Germline assignment: CDR1 SNHLY and CDR2 FYNNEI. This chain's CDR3 is CASSEGGVTEKLFF. For the CDR3, the DNA is TGTGCCAGCAGTGAAGGGGGGGTAACTGAAAAACTGTTTTTT.